The present TCR beta chain was sequenced within a study of cytomegalovirus exposure and HLA in healthy donors. Notes on the study in general: High sensitivity and specificity were reportedly achieved when the classifier diagnosed cytomegalovirus status.

A remark on this clone: What it recognizes is unknown.

V dropped 0 bases and J dropped 5; count of bases not matched to a gene: 7. The germline gives CDR1 SGHDT, CDR2 YYEEEE. The CDR3 is 15 residues long. The PCR ran on 60 Vbeta and 13 Jbeta primers. Data came from immunoSEQ multiplex PCR; TCRdb stores just in-frame clones and leaves some out. The sample shows around 55,000 clones, and roughly 9% sits with its ten largest clones. Sequenced: PBMCs. The sequence was collected from a man aged 50 to 59 in good health and CMV-seropositive. The chain carries TRBV5-6 and TRBJ2-7; 8 bases line up with TRBD1. The CDR3 coding sequence is TGTGCCAGCAGCTTGGACCGGACAGGGAGTGACGAGCAGTACTTC. Its protein product is CASSLDRTGSDEQYF.